Below are 9 T cell receptor beta chains sequenced from a single sample in a study of shared clonotypes between healthy human individuals. Profiling relied on immunoSEQ multiplex PCR, and the TCRdb table lists in-frame clones only, not all of them. The profile shows about 980,000 clones, around 80% of them singletons. The sequenced sample was memory CD4+ T cells sorted from blood. Subset denoted: CD45RA-negative fraction. Source of these receptors: a man between 18 and 29 years old in good health.

The genes are TRBV9 and TRBJ1-2, with D tentatively TRBD1 (5 bases). From germline, CDR1 is SGDLS and CDR2 YYNGEE. This CDR3 spans 17 amino acids. V lost 0 bases to trimming and J lost 4 bases, with 19 bases between them. The CDR3 coding sequence is TGTGCCAGCAGCGTAGCCGATCGTGGGGGTTATAGCTATGGCTACACCTTC. Translated: CASSVADRGGYSYGYTF. The complete variable domain, with remaining parts taken from reference TRBV9 and TRBJ1-2, reads DSGVTQTPKHLITATGQRVTLRCSPRSGDLSVYWYQQSLDQGLQFLIQYYNGEERAKGNILERFSAQQFPDLHSELNLSSLELGDSALYFCASSVADRGGYSYGYTFGSGTRLTVV.

The rearrangement links TRBV6-5 to TRBJ2-5; 10 bases map to TRBD1. V dropped 2 bases and J dropped 4; count of bases not matched to a gene: 4. Germline CDR1 reads MNHEY; CDR2 reads SVGAGI. The CDR3 totals 15 residues. Here the CDR3 reads CASSYPDRGRETQYF. CDR3 DNA: TGTGCCAGCAGTTACCCGGACAGGGGGAGAGAGACCCAGTACTTC.

This clone was observed a single time. The chain couples TRBV10-3 to TRBJ1-6; a weak D match, TRBD1 (6 bases). This CDR3 has 15 residues. Germline lookup yields CDR1 ENHRY and CDR2 SYGVKD. The V gene lost 0 bases and the J gene lost 12 bases, with 15 bases spanning the gap. This CDR3 reads CAISESGGNRGPLHF. In DNA, the CDR3 is TGTGCCATCAGTGAGTCAGGGGGGAATAGAGGACCCCTCCACTTT.

This rearrangement joins TRBV6-5 to TRBJ2-5; D is possibly TRBD1 or TRBD2 (6 bases each). CDR1 MNHEY and CDR2 SVGAGI come from the germline V gene. The V and J ends lost 7 bases and 9 bases respectively, with 18 bases between them. This CDR3 contains 13 residues. As DNA, the CDR3 is TGTGCCAGCACTACAGGGCCCGCGGGGTCCCAGTACTTC. Protein sequence: CASTTGPAGSQYF.

This chain connects TRBV7-9 to TRBJ2-1; D is undetermined. Trimming cost V 3 bases and J 9 bases, with 12 bases left between them. The CDR3 covers 13 residues. From germline, CDR1 is SEHNR and CDR2 FQNEAQ (reference sequence). For the CDR3, the DNA is TGTGCCAGCAGCTTGTCTAGTCACGGTGAGCAGTTCTTC. This sequence encodes CASSLSSHGEQFF.

This clone was observed once. The chain is built from TRBV4-1 and TRBJ2-7, with D possibly matching TRBD1 (6 bases). The CDR3 extends over 15 amino acids. Per germline, CDR1 MGHRA and CDR2 YSYEKL. The V end lost 0 bases, the J end lost 2 bases, and 11 bases lay between the germline ends. The CDR3 nucleotides are TGCGCCAGCAGCCAAGAAATGGGACACCCCTACGAGCAGTACTTC. It yields the protein CASSQEMGHPYEQYF.

Written as DNA, the CDR3 is TGTGCCAGCCACCCGTTCGGACAGGGGAATTCACCCCTCCACTTT. Encoded protein: CASHPFGQGNSPLHF. The V gene is TRBV6-1, the J gene TRBJ1-6, with 9 positions matching TRBD1. J was trimmed by 7 bases and V by 8 bases; bases with no gene match: 9. The CDR3 runs to 15 residues. Germline CDR1 and CDR2: MNHNS and SASEGT.

This chain links TRBV7-2 with TRBJ2-7, with 9 bases fitting TRBD2. The ends lost 1 base at V and 2 bases at J; junction bases unmatched: 3. The CDR3 is made up of 15 amino acids. Germline lookup yields CDR1 SGHTA and CDR2 FQGNSA. CDR3 in DNA: TGTGCCAGCAGCTTAGTTCCTAGCGGGACCTACGAGCAGTACTTC. Residues: CASSLVPSGTYEQYF.

This clone was detected only a few times. In nucleotides, the CDR3 is TGTGCCAGCAGAGAATTTGATGTCAATGAGCAGTTCTTC. This codes for CASREFDVNEQFF. The chain uses TRBV27 and TRBJ2-1, with unresolved D. The CDR3 covers 13 residues. Germline CDR1 reads MNHEY; CDR2 reads SMNVEV (reference sequence). Trimming pared 6 bases from V and 6 bases from J, leaving 12 bases between.